The rows below give T cell receptor beta chains drawn from one sample of a study of B cell selection in AIRE deficiency. The protocol was immunoSEQ multiplex PCR, while the TCRdb copy is restricted to in-frame clones and leaves out a portion. The profile covers 20,000 to 30,000 clones, with around 97% appearing a single time and approximately 0.22% taken by the ten largest. The sample was conventional CD4+ T cells sorted from PBMCs. All receptors come from a human donor with AIRE deficiency. Both conserved end residues are part of each CDR3. A D gene is named only where the DNA matches it firmly. Not all rows give a size; the values are once, few, many and, for expanded clones, a class.

D gene,V gene,clone size,J gene,CDR3 DNA,CDR3 protein
-,TRBV6-5,-,TRBJ2-5,TGTGCCAGCAGTTACGGTTATGAGGGCGAGGAGACCCAGTACTTC,CASSYGYEGEETQYF
-,TRBV25-1,-,TRBJ1-3,TGTGCCAGCAGTGAATACGGGGGCGCGAGCTCTGGAAACACCATATATTTT,CASSEYGGASSGNTIYF
TRBD1,TRBV28,-,TRBJ2-7,TGTGCCAGCAGCCCACCCGGGACAGGGGACGAGCAGTACTTC,CASSPPGTGDEQYF
TRBD1,TRBV18,-,TRBJ1-1,TGTGCCAGCTCACCGTACAGCTTACCGGGACAGCAGTATAGGAACACTGAAGCTTTCTTT,CASSPYSLPGQQYRNTEAFF
TRBD1,TRBV10-3,-,TRBJ2-7,TGTGCCATCAGGACAGGGCCAAGCTCCTACGAGCAGTACTTC,CAIRTGPSSYEQYF
TRBD2,TRBV29-1,-,TRBJ2-3,TGCAGCGTTGAATATAGCGGGAGTACCACAGATACGCAGTATTTT,CSVEYSGSTTDTQYF
-,TRBV28,-,TRBJ2-5,TGTGCCAGCTCGGACCAGGGATCCTTGTACCAAGAGACCCAGTACTTC,CASSDQGSLYQETQYF
TRBD2,TRBV5-5,-,TRBJ2-1,TGTGCCAGCAGCTTTTCGCGGGAGGGCTTCAATGAGCAGTTCTTC,CASSFSREGFNEQFF
-,TRBV27,-,TRBJ1-5,TGTGCCAGCAGTTTATCTTACAGCCTTCGCAATCAGCCCCAGCATTTT,CASSLSYSLRNQPQHF
-,TRBV9,-,TRBJ2-2,TGTGCCAGCAGCGTAGGACGGTCGAACACCGGGGAGCTGTTTTTT,CASSVGRSNTGELFF
-,TRBV20-1,-,TRBJ2-7,TGCAGTGCCCGACTGGACTACGAGCAGTACTTC,CSARLDYEQYF
-,TRBV6-5,-,TRBJ1-5,TGTGCCAGCAGCCTCACAGGGAATAGCAATCAGCCCCAGCATTTT,CASSLTGNSNQPQHF
-,TRBV19,-,TRBJ1-2,TGTGCCAGTAGTATAGGTGAAGGCGGCTACACCTTC,CASSIGEGGYTF
TRBD2,TRBV29-1,-,TRBJ2-3,TGCAGCGTGCCGGGACTAGCGGGAGGTTGGGATACGCAGTATTTT,CSVPGLAGGWDTQYF
TRBD2,TRBV7-8,-,TRBJ2-7,TGTGCCAGCAGCTTAGCGGAAACTAGCGGGGCCTACGAGCAGTACTTC,CASSLAETSGAYEQYF
-,TRBV4-3,-,TRBJ1-3,TGCGCCAGCAGCCAAGGGGCAGGGTTAGGAAACACCATATATTTT,CASSQGAGLGNTIYF
TRBD1,TRBV6-6,-,TRBJ1-4,TGTGCCAGCGCCGGGACAGGGGTTGAAAAACTGTTTTTT,CASAGTGVEKLFF
-,TRBV7-3,-,TRBJ2-2,TGTGCCAGCAGCTTGATTAGCACCGGGGAGCTGTTTTTT,CASSLISTGELFF
-,TRBV6-1,-,TRBJ1-5,TGTGCCAGCAGTGAAGCGGGGGGGGAGCTTCAGCCCCAGCATTTT,CASSEAGGELQPQHF
-,TRBV20-1,-,TRBJ2-7,TGCAGTGTCCTCGGCGCCGAGCAGTACTTC,CSVLGAEQYF
TRBD1,TRBV19,-,TRBJ2-7,TGTGCCACTCGGGACAGGGGCTCCTACGAGCAGTACTTC,CATRDRGSYEQYF
-,TRBV15,-,TRBJ2-1,TGTGCCACCAGCAGAGATAACCACAATGAGCAGTTCTTC,CATSRDNHNEQFF
TRBD2,TRBV7-7,-,TRBJ2-2,TGTGCCAGCAGCTCCGGGACTACCCGAACCGGGGAGCTGTTTTTT,CASSSGTTRTGELFF
-,TRBV19,-,TRBJ2-2,TGTGCCAGTGGGAACACCGGGGAGCTGTTTTTT,CASGNTGELFF
-,TRBV5-4,-,TRBJ2-3,TGTGCCAGCAGCTTTGACTCTGCCTTCACAGATACGCAGTATTTT,CASSFDSAFTDTQYF
TRBD1,TRBV5-1,-,TRBJ1-5,TGCGCCAGCAGCTCGACAGGGGGAGGCAATCAGCCCCAGCATTTT,CASSSTGGGNQPQHF
TRBD1,TRBV19,-,TRBJ2-1,TGTGCCAGCGAGGGGAAGGACAGGGGGTTCGAGCAGTTCTTC,CASEGKDRGFEQFF
-,TRBV28,-,TRBJ2-6,TGTGCCAGCAGGCAGTCTGGGGCCAACGTCCTGACTTTC,CASRQSGANVLTF
-,TRBV28,once,TRBJ2-3,TGTGCCAGCAGTTTCCGGGAGAGGGGCACAGATACGCAGTATTTT,CASSFRERGTDTQYF
TRBD2,TRBV2,-,TRBJ2-1,TGTGCCAGCACCGGGACTAGCAATGAGCAGTTCTTC,CASTGTSNEQFF
-,TRBV6-5,few,TRBJ1-1,TGTGCCAGCAGTCGACGGCCGGGTGAAGCTTTCTTT,CASSRRPGEAFF
-,TRBV2,-,TRBJ2-7,TGTGCCAGCAGTGAAGGGACCTACGAGCAGTACTTC,CASSEGTYEQYF
-,TRBV28,-,TRBJ2-1,TGTGCCACGATCGGAAGGAGCTCCTACAATGAGCAGTTCTTC,CATIGRSSYNEQFF
TRBD2,TRBV19,-,TRBJ2-2,TGTGCCAGTAGTCCTGGGGGGGGAAAGGCGAACACCGGGGAGCTGTTTTTT,CASSPGGGKANTGELFF
-,TRBV7-2,-,TRBJ2-6,TGTGCCAGCAGCTTAGTGCGGGGGGCAGGGGGAGGCAACGTCCTGACTTTC,CASSLVRGAGGGNVLTF
TRBD2,TRBV19,-,TRBJ2-5,TGTGCCAGTAGTATAGGGCTAGCGGGAGGGCCGCACCAAGAGACCCAGTACTTC,CASSIGLAGGPHQETQYF
-,TRBV19,-,TRBJ1-4,TGTGCCAGTAGTATAATCTCTGGATTAGGAAAACTGTTTTTT,CASSIISGLGKLFF
TRBD2,TRBV5-6,-,TRBJ2-7,TGTGCCAGCAGCCACGGGACTAGCCTGGACGAGCAGTACTTC,CASSHGTSLDEQYF
TRBD2,TRBV5-4,-,TRBJ2-1,TGTGCCAGCAGCCCATGGGGCGGGAGGGCCAGGAATGAGCAGTTCTTC,CASSPWGGRARNEQFF
TRBD1,TRBV4-3,-,TRBJ2-7,TGCGCCAGCAGCCAAGACCTGACAGGGGGTTACGAGCAGTACTTC,CASSQDLTGGYEQYF